A single sample gave rise to the 17 T cell receptor beta chains below, sequenced in a study of cytomegalovirus exposure and HLA in healthy donors. Use of 60 Vbeta and 13 Jbeta primers characterized the PCR. TCRdb keeps only in-frame clones here, not all; method: immunoSEQ multiplex PCR. This sample has 150,000 to 200,000 clones, with roughly 82% found just once. The sequenced material came from PBMCs. These receptors were obtained from a girl aged 2-10 years in good health and CMV-seropositive.

This clone was detected a few times. The J gene is TRBJ1-1, the V gene TRBV4-1; D call uncertain. The germline gives CDR1 MGHRA, CDR2 YSYEKL. The CDR3 is 15 residues long. The germline V and J ends were trimmed by 0 bases and 1 base, with 9 bases remaining between them. The CDR3 region has the DNA TGCGCCAGCAGCCAAGATGCGGGTTGGAACACTGAAGCTTTCTTT. Its translation: CASSQDAGWNTEAFF.

Only one count was recorded for this clone. This CDR3 is also generated by other DNA sequences in the sample. V usage is TRBV5-6 and J usage is TRBJ2-1, with TRBD1 matching over 9 bases. V shed 5 bases and J 1 base; nucleotides not matched to a gene: 4. The germline V gene encodes CDR1 SGHDT and CDR2 YYEEEE. The CDR3 is 15 residues long. The CDR3 coding sequence is TGTGCCAGCAGAACCGGGACAGGGTCCTACAATGAGCAGTTCTTC. Residues: CASRTGTGSYNEQFF.

Only a few counts were recorded for this clone. The chain couples TRBV7-9 to TRBJ1-2, with D possibly TRBD1 on 6 matching bases. The V gene's germline CDR1 is SEHNR and CDR2 FQNEAQ (reference sequence). The V and J ends lost 5 bases and 2 bases respectively, with 12 bases between them. The CDR3 totals 14 residues. The CDR3 coding sequence is TGTGCCAGCAGCCAGGGGCGACTCAACTATGGCTACACCTTC. Its translation: CASSQGRLNYGYTF.

In the case of this clone: Other DNA sequences from this sample encode an identical CDR3 as well. V is TRBV6-4 and J is TRBJ2-3, with 7 bases matching TRBD1. CDR1 is MRHNA and CDR2 is SNTAGT in the germline V gene. V was clipped by 0 bases and J by 4 bases; unmatched bases: 1. The CDR3 runs to 14 residues. CDR3 in DNA: TGTGCCAGCAGTGACTCAGGGGGCGCAGATACGCAGTATTTT. It translates to CASSDSGGADTQYF.

The CDR3 region is CASSSKTDRNTEAFF. The CDR3, as DNA: TGCGCCAGCAGCTCGAAGACAGATCGGAACACTGAAGCTTTCTTT. This chain joins TRBV5-1 and TRBJ1-1; tentatively, D is TRBD1 (5 bases). The CDR3 is made up of 15 amino acids. Germline V lookup: CDR1 SGHRS, CDR2 YFSETQ. V lost 3 bases and J lost 1, with 13 bases in between. Supplemented by reference TRBV5-1 and TRBJ1-1, the full variable domain reads KAGVTQTPRYLIKTRGQQVTLSCSPISGHRSVSWYQQTPGQGLQFLFEYFSETQRNKGNFPGRFSGRQFSNSRSEMNVSTLELGDSALYLCASSSKTDRNTEAFFGQGTRLTVV.

As DNA, the CDR3 is TGTGCCAGTAGTATTGTTCCAGGGGTCCCATCCTACAATGAGCAGTTCTTC. Translating gives CASSIVPGVPSYNEQFF. The chain has TRBV19 and TRBJ2-1; a weak D match, TRBD1 (6 bases). The germline gives CDR1 LNHDA, CDR2 SQIVND (reference sequence). This CDR3 has 17 residues. With 3 bases removed from V and 1 base from J, the gap between germline ends came to 16 bases.

This clone came up a few times. V and J are TRBV5-4 and TRBJ2-1; D uncertain. CDR1 and CDR2 (germline): SGHNT, YYREEE (reference sequence). Trimming removed 3 bases at V and 6 bases at J, with 13 bases between. CDR3 length: 14 residues. CDR3 DNA: TGTGCCAGCAGCTCAGTGGCCCGCGGCAATGAGCAGTTCTTC. It specifies CASSSVARGNEQFF.

The chain is built from TRBV27 and TRBJ2-2; 7 bases agree with TRBD1. The CDR3 loop spans 16 amino acids. J gave up 5 bases and V 7 bases, and 13 bases lay outside the gene matches. The germline V gene encodes CDR1 MNHEY and CDR2 SMNVEV (reference sequence). CDR3 loop: CASTTTLTGLTGELFF. In DNA form, the CDR3 reads TGTGCCAGCACCACTACCTTGACAGGGTTAACCGGGGAGCTGTTTTTT.

The chain recombines TRBV4-2 with TRBJ2-5; TRBD1 matches 8 bases. The closer fit of TRBJ2-7 to the DNA end suggests the J call may be wrong. The CDR3 has 14 residues. Germline V gives CDR1 LGHNA, CDR2 YNFKEQ. The CDR3 protein is CASSPGTGDYEQYF. CDR3 sequence (DNA): TGTGCCAGCAGCCCCGGGACAGGAGACTACGAGCAGTACTTC.

This clone was recorded only once. The chain links TRBV11-3 to TRBJ2-1; 12 bases map to TRBD2. After removal of 0 bases from V and 4 bases from J, the junction contained 7 bases not matched to a gene. The germline gives CDR1 SGHNT, CDR2 YENEEA. The CDR3 consists of 18 residues. The CDR3 coding sequence is TGTGCCAGCAGCTTAGATGGGCCCGGACTAGCGGGGTACAATGAGCAGTTCTTC. Translating it yields CASSLDGPGLAGYNEQFF.

The genes are TRBV28 and TRBJ1-4, with 9 bases fitting TRBD1. The CDR3 contains 17 residues. The junction had 17 bases not matched to a gene; V was cut back by 5 bases and J by 10 bases. Germline values: CDR1 MDHEN, CDR2 SYDVKM. The CDR3: CASSTYIQGALSGKLFF. CDR3 sequence (DNA): TGTGCCAGCAGTACATACATACAGGGGGCTCTAAGTGGAAAACTGTTTTTT. The variable domain in full, with the rest retrieved from reference TRBV28 and TRBJ1-4, is DVKVTQSSRYLVKRTGEKVFLECVQDMDHENMFWYRQDPGLGLRLIYFSYDVKMKEKGDIPEGYSVSREKKERFSLILESASTNQTSMYLCASSTYIQGALSGKLFFGSGTQLSVL.

The rearrangement links TRBV11-1 to TRBJ2-7, with D tentatively TRBD1 (5 bases). The germline V gene encodes CDR1 SGHAT and CDR2 FQDESV (reference sequence). The CDR3 is 13 residues long. The germline V and J ends were trimmed by 4 bases and 4 bases, with 11 bases remaining between them. The CDR3 sequence is CASSSATDYEQYF. In DNA form, the CDR3 reads TGTGCCAGCAGCTCCGCGACAGATTACGAGCAGTACTTC.

The V call is TRBV5-1, the J call TRBJ2-7; tentatively, D is TRBD2 (5 bases). Trimming shortened V by 4 bases and J by 6 bases, and 17 bases separated the two germline ends. CDR1 SGHRS and CDR2 YFSETQ come from the germline V gene. This CDR3 region has 14 residues. The CDR3 region is CASSPGGSGLEQYF. As DNA, the CDR3 is TGCGCCAGCAGCCCAGGAGGATCCGGGCTCGAGCAGTACTTC.

The chain uses TRBV27 and TRBJ2-2, with TRBD1 as a possible D gene (5 bases). Trimming left V 6 bases short and J 2 bases short, with 16 bases between. The CDR3 length is 16 residues. Per germline, CDR1 MNHEY and CDR2 SMNVEV (reference sequence). The CDR3 reads CASSPFSGANTGELFF. In nucleotides, the CDR3 is TGTGCCAGCAGCCCCTTTAGTGGGGCAAACACCGGGGAGCTGTTTTTT.

This chain joins TRBV6-5 and TRBJ1-2, with D possibly matching TRBD1 (5 bases). CDR3 size: 15 residues. Germline lookup yields CDR1 MNHEY and CDR2 SVGAGI. Trimming removed 7 bases from V and 0 bases from J, with 15 bases in between. The CDR3 here is CASKVGPGPNYGYTF. In nucleotides, the CDR3 is TGTGCCAGCAAGGTGGGGCCAGGACCTAACTATGGCTACACCTTC.

The rearrangement uses TRBV7-9 and TRBJ1-1, with TRBD1 identical over 9 bases. The CDR3 sequence is 15 residues long. V gave up 1 base and J gave up 1 base; unmatched junction bases: 1. Germline CDR1 and CDR2: SEHNR and FQNEAQ (reference sequence). CDR3 sequence (DNA): TGTGCCAGCAGCTTAGTGGGACAGGGGAACACTGAAGCTTTCTTT. As protein: CASSLVGQGNTEAFF. Full variable domain (rest looked up from reference TRBV7-9 and TRBJ1-1): DTGVSQNPRHKITKRGQNVTFRCDPISEHNRLYWYRQTLGQGPEFLTYFQNEAQLEKSRLLSDRFSAERPKGSFSTLEIQRTEQGDSAMYLCASSLVGQGNTEAFFGQGTRLTVV.

V usage is TRBV7-6 and J usage is TRBJ1-3; perhaps TRBD1 as D (6 bases). The CDR3 consists of 15 residues. V lost 2 bases and J lost 0, with 8 bases in between. Germline V gene sequence: CDR1 SGHVS, CDR2 FNYEAQ. The CDR3 DNA sequence: TGTGCCAGCAGCTTAACAGGGCCCTCTGGAAACACCATATATTTT. This translates into CASSLTGPSGNTIYF.